The 9 T cell receptor beta chains in this list originate from one sample, sequenced in a study of cytomegalovirus exposure and HLA in healthy donors. PCR used 60 Vbeta primers and 13 Jbeta primers. Repertoires were generated with immunoSEQ multiplex PCR, while TCRdb's copy carries only in-frame clones and drops some. The sample has just under 65,000 clones. Sequencing input: PBMCs. The receptors stem from a boy aged 5 to 17 in good health and CMV-seronegative.

CDR3: CASSMGELYNSPLHF. CDR3 DNA sequence: TGCGCCAGCAGCATGGGGGAGCTCTATAATTCACCCCTCCACTTT. V is TRBV5-1 and J is TRBJ1-6; D may be TRBD1 (5 bases). The V gene's germline CDR1 is SGHRS and CDR2 YFSETQ. This CDR3 has 15 residues. V was trimmed by 4 bases and J by 3 bases, leaving 11 bases between them.

The rearrangement uses TRBV7-3 and TRBJ1-1; D remains unclear. Trimming removed 6 bases from V and 1 base from J, with 9 bases in between. There are 13 residues in the CDR3. Germline CDR1 SGHTA, CDR2 FQGTGA. CDR3 sequence reads: CASRAYRNTEAFF. The DNA of the CDR3 is TGTGCCAGCAGAGCTTACAGGAACACTGAAGCTTTCTTT.

CDR3 sequence (DNA): TGCGCCAGCAAAGGACTGATGAACACTGAAGCTTTCTTT. Translated: CASKGLMNTEAFF. This chain joins TRBV5-1 and TRBJ1-1; no reliable D call. V lost 6 bases to trimming and J lost 0 bases, with 9 bases between them. The CDR3 consists of 13 residues. Germline V gene sequence: CDR1 SGHRS, CDR2 YFSETQ. Based on the CDR3 plus reference TRBV5-1 and TRBJ1-1, the full variable domain is KAGVTQTPRYLIKTRGQQVTLSCSPISGHRSVSWYQQTPGQGLQFLFEYFSETQRNKGNFPGRFSGRQFSNSRSEMNVSTLELGDSALYLCASKGLMNTEAFFGQGTRLTVV.

The CDR3 is CASSLVLAGAKQYF. CDR3 nucleotide sequence: TGCGCCAGCAGCTTGGTTCTAGCGGGGGCGAAGCAGTACTTC. The V and J genes are TRBV5-1 and TRBJ2-7; TRBD2 matches at 10 bases. The trim removed 0 bases at V and 8 bases at J, leaving 5 bases unmatched. Per germline, CDR1 SGHRS and CDR2 YFSETQ. The CDR3 covers 14 residues.

The chain recombines TRBV4-3 with TRBJ2-5, with 7 bases matching TRBD2. The ends lost 4 bases at V and 5 bases at J; junction bases unmatched: 10. Germline loops: CDR1 LGHNA, CDR2 YSLEER. The CDR3 totals 15 residues. The CDR3 bases are TGCGCCAGCAGCCCCCAAGCGGGACTTGGGGAGACCCAGTACTTC. This gives the protein CASSPQAGLGETQYF.

Turning to this clone: Compared with germline, one end of the junction differs, possibly owing to a read error. The V and J genes are TRBV19 and TRBJ1-5, with 8 bases aligning to TRBD1. Germline V gives CDR1 LNHDA, CDR2 SQIVND (reference sequence). CDR3 length: 12 amino acids. For the CDR3, the DNA is TGTGCCAGTAGTAGCGGACAGGGAAAAGTGAATTTT. The encoded protein is CASSSGQGKVNF. The full variable domain, rest sourced from reference TRBV19 and TRBJ1-5, is DGGITQSPKYLFRKEGQNVTLSCEQNLNHDAMYWYRQDPGQGLRLIYYSQIVNDFQKGDIAEGYSVSREKKESFPLTVTSAQKNPTAFYLCASSSGQGKVNFGDGTRLSIL.

The CDR3 region is CASSEFGTGDHEQYF. CDR3 in DNA: TGTGCCAGCAGTGAATTTGGGACAGGGGACCACGAGCAGTACTTC. The chain employs TRBV6-1 and TRBJ2-7; 10 positions match TRBD1. This CDR3 comprises 15 residues. From germline, CDR1 is MNHNS and CDR2 SASEGT. J gave up 5 bases and V 2 bases, and 6 bases lay outside the gene matches.

CDR3 amino acids: CASSQNAGAPQYF. CDR3 nucleotide sequence: TGTGCCAGCAGCCAAAATGCGGGAGCGCCGCAGTACTTC. The rearrangement joins TRBV14 to TRBJ2-7, with 7 bases aligning to TRBD2. The CDR3 runs 13 residues. The germline gives CDR1 SGHDN, CDR2 FVKESK. V was pared by 2 bases and J by 9 bases, with 7 bases of the junction left unmatched.

The chain links TRBV6-1 to TRBJ1-4, with 8 bases fitting TRBD1. The V and J ends lost 6 bases and 8 bases, in that order; junction bases with no gene match: 11. Germline lookup yields CDR1 MNHNS and CDR2 SASEGT. This CDR3 is built from 15 residues. CDR3: CASRTGQGIGEKLFF. In DNA, the CDR3 is TGTGCCAGCAGAACTGGACAGGGTATTGGCGAAAAACTGTTTTTT.